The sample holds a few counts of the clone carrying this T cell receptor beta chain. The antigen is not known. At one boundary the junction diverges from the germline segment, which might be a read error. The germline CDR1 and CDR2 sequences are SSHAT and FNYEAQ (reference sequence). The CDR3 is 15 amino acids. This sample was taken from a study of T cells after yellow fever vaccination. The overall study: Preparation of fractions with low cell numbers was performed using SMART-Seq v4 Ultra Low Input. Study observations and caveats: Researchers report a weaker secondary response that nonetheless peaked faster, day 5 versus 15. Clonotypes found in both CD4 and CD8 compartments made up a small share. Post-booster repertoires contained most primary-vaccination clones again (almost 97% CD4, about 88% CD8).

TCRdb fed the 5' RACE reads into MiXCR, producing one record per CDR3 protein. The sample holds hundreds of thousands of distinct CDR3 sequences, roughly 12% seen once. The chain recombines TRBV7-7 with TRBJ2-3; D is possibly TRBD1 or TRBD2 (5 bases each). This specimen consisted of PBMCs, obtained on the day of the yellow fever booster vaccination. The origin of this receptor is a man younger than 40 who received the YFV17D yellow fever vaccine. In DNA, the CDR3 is TGTGCTAGCAGCCCCGACTGGGAACTAGGGGCTACGCAGTATTTT. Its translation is CASSPDWELGATQYF.